The 26 T cell receptor beta chains reported below all come from one sample, sequenced in a study of T-cell reconstitution after alpha-beta-depleted transplantation in children. Unique molecular identifiers were incorporated when the TCRbeta library was constructed. TCRdb re-analysed the PCR reads in MiXCR, keeping a single row per CDR3 protein. Of a few hundred thousand distinct CDR3 sequences listed, approximately 13% are singletons. The sequenced sample was PBMCs, mostly from graft donor cells, obtained 360 days after TCRalphabeta/CD19-depleted stem cell transplant. The receptors were sampled from a male patient younger than 18 who had a stem cell transplant for acute myeloid leukemia, so the T cells may come from the graft donor.

This clonotype showed up many times. The chain joins TRBV27 to TRBJ2-3; possibly TRBD1 for D (6 bases). Germline values: CDR1 MNHEY, CDR2 SMNVEV (reference sequence). CDR3 size: 14 residues. V dropped 2 bases and J dropped 1 base, with 7 bases sitting between them. The CDR3, as DNA: TGTGCCAGCAGTTTACACAGGGGCACAGATACGCAGTATTTT. Protein product: CASSLHRGTDTQYF.

This clonotype was picked up many times. The CDR3 region has the DNA TGTGCCAGCAGTTTAACTAGCGTCTACGAGCAGTACTTC. Protein sequence: CASSLTSVYEQYF. This chain connects TRBV12-3 or TRBV12-4 to TRBJ2-7; TRBD2 matches at 7 bases. This CDR3 has 13 residues. The junction had 1 base not matched to a gene; V was cut back by 2 bases and J by 3 bases.

This clonotype was observed a handful of times. This rearrangement joins TRBV24-1 to TRBJ2-1; TRBD1 agrees at 11 bases. Per the germline V gene, CDR1 is KGHDR and CDR2 is SFDVKD. The CDR3 extends over 15 amino acids. V dropped 3 bases and J dropped 6; count of bases not matched to a gene: 3. The CDR3 DNA follows: TGTGCCACCAGTGATCGGACAGGGGGCCTCAATGAGCAGTTCTTC. It is translated as CATSDRTGGLNEQFF.

This clonotype was seen a handful of times. The chain recombines TRBV28 with TRBJ2-3; D possibly corresponds to TRBD2 (5 bases). This CDR3 has 16 residues. The V gene's germline CDR1 is MDHEN and CDR2 SYDVKM. Trimming removed 3 bases at V and 5 bases at J, with 18 bases between. The CDR3 loop is CASSLGSVSAGDTQYF. CDR3 sequence (DNA): TGTGCCAGCAGTTTGGGTAGCGTGAGCGCTGGAGATACGCAGTATTTT.

This clonotype was counted ten times or more. The genes are TRBV20-1 and TRBJ2-2; no clear D gene. The CDR3 is 16 amino acids. V was pared by 0 bases and J by 0 bases, with 11 bases between. The germline gives CDR1 DFQATT, CDR2 SNEGSKA (reference sequence). CDR3 loop: CSARDQRAPNTGELFF. CDR3 nucleotides: TGCAGTGCTAGAGATCAGCGAGCGCCGAACACCGGGGAGCTGTTTTTT.

This clonotype was detected only a few times. One junction end disagrees with the germline gene, perhaps due to a read error. The V call is TRBV29-1, the J call TRBJ2-5; 16 bases line up with TRBD2. This CDR3 has 20 residues. The germline V gene has CDR1 SQVTM and CDR2 ANQGSEA. The CDR3 DNA reads as TGCAGCGTGGAAGCCAGTGCCCACACGGGACTAGCGGGAGGGGGAGAGACCCAGTACTTC. As protein: CSVEASAHTGLAGGGETQYF.

The V and J genes are TRBV28 and TRBJ2-7; 8 bases agree with TRBD1. The V gene end was trimmed by 5 bases and the J gene end by 3 bases; junction bases not matched to a gene: 12. This CDR3 has 16 residues. Germline-derived CDR1 and CDR2 are MDHEN and SYDVKM. CDR3 nucleotide sequence: TGTGCCAGCAGTGTCGACAGGGGAGTAGGGGGCTACGAGCAGTACTTC. Translating gives CASSVDRGVGGYEQYF.

J is TRBJ2-1 and V is TRBV10-3; D may be TRBD2 (5 bases). V was cut by 6 bases and J by 5 bases, with 14 bases left in between. The V gene's germline CDR1 is ENHRY and CDR2 SYGVKD. The CDR3 is 14 amino acids. The CDR3 loop is CAISQPGRDNEQFF. In DNA form, the CDR3 reads TGTGCCATCAGCCAGCCGGGAAGAGACAATGAGCAGTTCTTC.

The CDR3 reads CSVAGRVDTQYF. Here the CDR3 DNA reads TGCAGCGTTGCGGGGAGGGTAGATACGCAGTATTTT. J is TRBJ2-3 and V is TRBV29-1; 7 bases fit TRBD2. Looked up from germline, CDR1 is SQVTM and CDR2 is ANQGSEA. V shed 4 bases and J 5 bases; nucleotides not matched to a gene: 3. The CDR3 has 12 residues.

This clonotype was counted only a few times. The rearrangement uses TRBV21-1 and TRBJ2-7; the table's D call of TRBD2 was not tested on the DNA. TRBV21-1 is an annotated pseudogene. CDR3 length: 19 amino acids. The CDR3 sequence: CASSKGTSGRAPSSYEQYF. The DNA of the CDR3 is TGTGCCAGCAGCAAAGGAACTAGCGGGAGGGCCCCTAGCTCCTACGAGCAGTACTTC.

At least ten counts were recorded for this clonotype. The chain employs TRBV29-1 and TRBJ2-7; possibly TRBD2 for D (6 bases). CDR1 and CDR2 (germline): SQVTM, ANQGSEA. The CDR3 has 13 amino acids. Trimming stripped 7 bases from V and 1 base from J, with 14 bases between. CDR3 region: CSAVGGKSYEQYF. Here the CDR3 DNA reads TGCAGCGCAGTTGGAGGGAAGTCCTACGAGCAGTACTTC.

The chain combines TRBV20-1 with TRBJ2-1; D is possibly TRBD2 (6 bases). The CDR3 runs 14 residues. The germline V and J ends were trimmed by 1 base and 8 bases, with 15 bases remaining between them. The V gene's germline CDR1 is DFQATT and CDR2 SNEGSKA (reference sequence). The CDR3 DNA reads TGCAGTGCTAGAGGGAGGGCAGGCGTCGATGAGCAGTTCTTC. Translating gives CSARGRAGVDEQFF.

V and J are TRBV28 and TRBJ2-3, with D possibly matching TRBD1 (6 bases). Germline lookup yields CDR1 MDHEN and CDR2 SYDVKM. This CDR3 is built from 13 residues. V shed 6 bases and J shed 6 bases, with 13 bases lying between them. CDR3 DNA: TGTGCCAGCAGCCAGGGGCCCCGGGATACGCAGTATTTT. Protein sequence: CASSQGPRDTQYF.

This clonotype was counted only a few times. V gene TRBV20-1 combines with J gene TRBJ2-1; D unclear. The CDR3 is 15 residues long. Germline assignment: CDR1 DFQATT and CDR2 SNEGSKA (reference sequence). V was shortened by 0 bases and J by 4 bases, with 13 bases between the two germline ends. The CDR3 here is CSARDDRASYNEQFF. The CDR3 nucleotides are TGCAGTGCTAGAGACGACCGAGCGTCATACAATGAGCAGTTCTTC.

This rearrangement joins TRBV7-9 to TRBJ2-3; TRBD2 matches 9 bases. The CDR3 runs 13 residues. The germline V gene has CDR1 SEHNR and CDR2 FQNEAQ (reference sequence). CDR3 DNA sequence: TGTGGTAGCGGGGGTGCTAGCACAGATACGCAGTATTTT. It encodes CGSGGASTDTQYF.

This clonotype has at least ten counts. V usage is TRBV4-1 and J usage is TRBJ2-1, with D perhaps TRBD1 (5 bases). Germline V gene lookup returns CDR1 MGHRA and CDR2 YSYEKL. The V end lost 2 bases, the J end lost 7 bases, and 21 bases lay between the germline ends. This CDR3 has 17 residues. CDR3 in amino acids: CASSQKGAAPPINEQFF. As DNA, the CDR3 is TGCGCCAGCAGCCAAAAAGGGGCTGCCCCTCCGATAAATGAGCAGTTCTTC.

There are many counts of this clonotype. This chain links TRBV20-1 with TRBJ2-7, with 9 positions matching TRBD2. There are 13 residues in the CDR3. Unmatched junction bases numbered 5, after V lost 6 bases and J lost 2 bases. The germline V gene has CDR1 DFQATT and CDR2 SNEGSKA (reference sequence). The DNA of the CDR3 is TGCAGTGCCCTCGCGGGAGGGCCCTACGAGCAGTACTTC. Encoded protein: CSALAGGPYEQYF.

Many counts were recorded for this clonotype. This rearrangement joins TRBV6-2 or TRBV6-3 to TRBJ2-7; D gene ambiguous. V lost 4 bases to trimming and J lost 3 bases, with 22 bases between them. The CDR3 totals 17 residues. The germline V gene has CDR1 MNHEY and CDR2 SVGEGT. The CDR3 bases are TGTGCCAGCAGTTTTTTTTTCGGAAGGAGAGGTGTCTACGAGCAGTACTTC. Its protein product is CASSFFFGRRGVYEQYF.

This sequence joins TRBV7-6 and TRBJ2-2, with D uncertain. CDR3 length: 15 amino acids. The V gene's germline CDR1 is SGHVS and CDR2 FNYEAQ. Trimming left V 2 bases short and J 6 bases short, with 13 bases between. CDR3 in amino acids: CASSLLVTMPGELFF. The CDR3 coding sequence is TGTGCCAGCAGCTTACTCGTGACAATGCCCGGGGAGCTGTTTTTT.

In this sample, this clonotype turned up many times. The rearrangement joins TRBV7-8 to TRBJ2-7, with unresolved D. Trimming shortened V by 7 bases and J by 4 bases, and 8 bases separated the two germline ends. The germline V gene encodes CDR1 SGHVS and CDR2 FQNEAQ. The CDR3 covers 11 residues. The CDR3 loop is CASKETYEQYF. The CDR3 coding sequence is TGTGCCAGCAAGGAGACTTACGAGCAGTACTTC. The full variable domain, with the rest looked up from reference TRBV7-8 and TRBJ2-7, is GAGVSQSPRYKVAKRGQDVALRCDPISGHVSLFWYQQALGQGPEFLTYFQNEAQLDKSGLPSDRFFAERPEGSVSTLKIQRTQQEDSAVYLCASKETYEQYFGPGTRLTVT.

This clonotype was detected many times. The V gene is TRBV7-8, the J gene TRBJ2-7; D is uncertain. V was pared by 5 bases and J by 3 bases, with 11 bases between. Looked up from germline, CDR1 is SGHVS and CDR2 is FQNEAQ. The CDR3 loop spans 13 amino acids. For the CDR3, the DNA is TGTGCCAGCAGCAACTCCATCTTCTACGAGCAGTACTTC. This gives the protein CASSNSIFYEQYF. Full variable domain (outside the CDR3, taken from reference TRBV7-8 and TRBJ2-7): GAGVSQSPRYKVAKRGQDVALRCDPISGHVSLFWYQQALGQGPEFLTYFQNEAQLDKSGLPSDRFFAERPEGSVSTLKIQRTQQEDSAVYLCASSNSIFYEQYFGPGTRLTVT.

The chain employs TRBV15 and TRBJ2-2, with TRBD1 matching 7 bases. The CDR3 runs 17 residues. The V segment lost 0 bases and the J segment 5 bases; nucleotides outside the gene matches: 9. The germline CDR1 and CDR2 sequences are LNHNV and YYDKDF (reference sequence). The chain's CDR3 is CATSRDLPGGWTGELFF. The DNA of the CDR3 is TGTGCCACCAGCAGAGATCTGCCAGGGGGTTGGACCGGGGAGCTGTTTTTT.

Only a few counts were recorded for this clonotype. The V gene is TRBV7-9, the J gene TRBJ2-7; D may be TRBD1 or TRBD2 (6 bases each). Per the germline V gene, CDR1 is SEHNR and CDR2 is FQNEAQ (reference sequence). Trimming took off 5 bases at V and 6 bases at J, with 23 bases between the two ends. The CDR3 is 16 amino acids. This CDR3 reads CASSVRPGASRVEQYF. DNA for the CDR3: TGTGCCAGCAGCGTACGGCCGGGGGCTTCGCGGGTCGAGCAGTACTTC.

The chain recombines TRBV12-3 or TRBV12-4 with TRBJ2-3, with a possible D match to TRBD2 (5 bases). This CDR3 has 16 amino acids. Between the trimmed V and J ends, which lost 3 bases and 4 bases, there was a span of 17 bases. The CDR3 DNA sequence: TGTGCCAGCAGTTTCGGGGTCCCCGCAGGAGCAGATACGCAGTATTTT. It translates to CASSFGVPAGADTQYF.

This clonotype was found many times. V gene TRBV3-1 combines with J gene TRBJ1-6; D might be TRBD1 (6 bases). Germline CDR1 and CDR2: LGHDT and YNNKEL (reference sequence). V lost 4 bases to trimming and J lost 7 bases, with 14 bases between them. CDR3 length: 15 residues. In DNA form, the CDR3 reads TGTGCCAGCAGCCCAACCGGGACACCCAATTCACCCCTCCACTTT. This translates into CASSPTGTPNSPLHF.

CDR3 in amino acids: CAIMGQGTYEQYF. DNA of the CDR3: TGTGCCATCATGGGACAGGGCACCTACGAGCAGTACTTC. The chain joins TRBV10-3 to TRBJ2-7, with TRBD1 matching 9 bases. The V gene end was trimmed by 7 bases and the J gene end by 2 bases; junction bases not matched to a gene: 3. Germline V gene data show CDR1 as ENHRY and CDR2 as SYGVKD. The CDR3 is 13 residues long.